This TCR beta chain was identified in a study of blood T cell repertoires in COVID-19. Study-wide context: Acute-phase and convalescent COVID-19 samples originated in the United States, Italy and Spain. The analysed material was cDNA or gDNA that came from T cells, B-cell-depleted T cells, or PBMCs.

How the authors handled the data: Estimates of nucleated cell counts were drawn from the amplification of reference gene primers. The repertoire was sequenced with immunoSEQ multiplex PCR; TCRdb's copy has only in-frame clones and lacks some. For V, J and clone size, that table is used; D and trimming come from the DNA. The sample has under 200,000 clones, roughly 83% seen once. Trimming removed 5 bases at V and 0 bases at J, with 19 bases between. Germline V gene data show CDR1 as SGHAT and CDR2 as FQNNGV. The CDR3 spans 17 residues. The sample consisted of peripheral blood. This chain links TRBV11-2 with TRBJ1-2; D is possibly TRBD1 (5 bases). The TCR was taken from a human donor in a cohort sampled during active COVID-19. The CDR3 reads CASSPQVGGFPNYGYTF. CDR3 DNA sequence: TGTGCCAGCAGCCCACAGGTCGGGGGGTTCCCTAACTATGGCTACACCTTC.